The 25 T cell receptor beta chains presented below share a single source sample, sequenced in a study of blood T cell repertoires in COVID-19. Profiled with immunoSEQ multiplex PCR; TCRdb holds only in-frame clones, not every one. The top ten hold approximately 14% of the sample, which has some 150,000 clones, around 83% seen once. The sequencing input was PBMCs or T cells enriched from blood (not recorded which). The receptors here all came from a middle-aged man who had recovered from COVID-19.

The genes are TRBV19 and TRBJ1-5, with 7 nucleotides matching TRBD1. Germline V CDR1 and CDR2: LNHDA, SQIVND (reference sequence). CDR3 length: 14 residues. With V trimmed by 5 bases and J by 6 bases, 7 bases remained unmatched. This chain's CDR3 is CASSAQGPGQPQHF. For the CDR3, the DNA is TGTGCCAGTAGTGCACAGGGGCCCGGTCAGCCCCAGCATTTT. The full variable domain, in which reference TRBV19 and TRBJ1-5 provide the parts outside the CDR3, is DGGITQSPKYLFRKEGQNVTLSCEQNLNHDAMYWYRQDPGQGLRLIYYSQIVNDFQKGDIAEGYSVSREKKESFPLTVTSAQKNPTAFYLCASSAQGPGQPQHFGDGTRLSIL.

The chain combines TRBV10-3 with TRBJ2-1; 10 bases are a match to TRBD2. The CDR3 covers 15 residues. Per the germline V gene, CDR1 is ENHRY and CDR2 is SYGVKD. Losses at the gene ends were 10 bases for V and 4 bases for J; bases not matched to a gene: 10. CDR3 in DNA: TGTGCCACCGGGGACGGACTAGCGGTTTACAATGAGCAGTTCTTC. This encodes CATGDGLAVYNEQFF.

The chain employs TRBV29-1 and TRBJ1-2; the D is unclear. The V gene's germline CDR1 is SQVTM and CDR2 ANQGSEA. Trimming took off 7 bases at V and 5 bases at J, with 8 bases between the two ends. There are 10 residues in the CDR3. The CDR3 protein is CSDSQYGYTF. The CDR3 coding sequence is TGCAGCGACAGCCAATATGGCTACACCTTC.

The chain couples TRBV9 to TRBJ2-3; 7 bases map to TRBD1. The CDR3 has 15 amino acids. Germline loops: CDR1 SGDLS, CDR2 YYNGEE. V lost 0 bases and J lost 4; bases outside the gene matches: 5. The CDR3 protein is CASSVAGGTADTQYF. Written as DNA, the CDR3 is TGTGCCAGCAGCGTAGCAGGGGGAACAGCAGATACGCAGTATTTT.

This clone was counted a single time. The V gene is TRBV27, the J gene TRBJ2-2; a weak D match, TRBD2 (6 bases). The V and J ends lost 2 bases and 6 bases respectively, with 13 bases between them. Per germline, CDR1 MNHEY and CDR2 SMNVEV (reference sequence). This CDR3 has 15 amino acids. This chain's CDR3 is CASSLGGNLAGELFF. CDR3 in DNA: TGTGCCAGCAGTTTAGGGGGGAACTTGGCCGGGGAGCTGTTTTTT.

This clone showed up just a few times. V and J are TRBV9 and TRBJ2-7; the match to TRBD1 covers 9 bases. J was trimmed by 5 bases and V by 0 bases; bases with no gene match: 6. The CDR3 totals 15 residues. Germline values: CDR1 SGDLS, CDR2 YYNGEE. CDR3 sequence reads: CASSVAQTGGHEQYF. CDR3 DNA sequence: TGTGCCAGCAGCGTAGCTCAGACAGGGGGTCACGAGCAGTACTTC. The variable domain in full, with the rest retrieved from reference TRBV9 and TRBJ2-7, is DSGVTQTPKHLITATGQRVTLRCSPRSGDLSVYWYQQSLDQGLQFLIQYYNGEERAKGNILERFSAQQFPDLHSELNLSSLELGDSALYFCASSVAQTGGHEQYFGPGTRLTVT.

This chain uses TRBV5-1 with TRBJ2-5; 7 bases agree with TRBD1. The trim removed 3 bases at V and 4 bases at J, leaving 15 bases unmatched. Germline CDR1 is SGHRS and CDR2 is YFSETQ. CDR3 length equals 17 residues. CDR3 DNA sequence: TGCGCCAGCAGCTCAGATCAACGACAGGGACCTGCAGAGACCCAGTACTTC. Protein: CASSSDQRQGPAETQYF.

The chain recombines TRBV19 with TRBJ1-2, with D tentatively TRBD1 (5 bases). The ends were cut back, 3 bases at V and 1 base at J, with 6 bases in the middle. The CDR3 loop spans 13 amino acids. Germline lookup yields CDR1 LNHDA and CDR2 SQIVND (reference sequence). The CDR3 nucleotides read TGTGCCAGTAGTATCGACAGTAACTATGGCTACACCTTC. Encoded protein: CASSIDSNYGYTF.

The gene calls are TRBV12-3 or TRBV12-4 and TRBJ1-2; D unclear. Between the trimmed V and J ends, which lost 0 bases and 5 bases, there was a span of 7 bases. The CDR3 consists of 13 residues. The CDR3 nucleotides read TGTGCCAGCAGTTTAGCGCCCCAGTATGGCTACACCTTC. Its translation: CASSLAPQYGYTF.

This clone has only a few counts. The chain has TRBV27 and TRBJ1-2, with D unclear. The CDR3 length is 13 residues. Germline V lookup: CDR1 MNHEY, CDR2 SMNVEV (reference sequence). Trimming took 5 bases from V and 7 from J, leaving 14 bases between them. CDR3: CASSLTREFGYTF. CDR3 nucleotide sequence: TGTGCCAGCAGTCTGACACGAGAGTTTGGCTACACCTTC.

CDR3 sequence reads: CSVEGGQPAYGYTF. The CDR3 nucleotides read TGCAGCGTTGAAGGGGGACAGCCCGCTTATGGCTACACCTTC. This chain joins TRBV29-1 and TRBJ1-2, with 7 positions matching TRBD1. Germline lookup yields CDR1 SQVTM and CDR2 ANQGSEA. This CDR3 spans 14 amino acids. V lost 1 base, J lost 5 bases, and 7 bases stayed unmatched.

The V and J genes are TRBV3-1 (or the pseudogene TRBV3-2) and TRBJ2-7; D not resolved. The V and J ends lost 3 bases and 3 bases respectively, with 6 bases between them. This CDR3 has 12 amino acids. CDR1 and CDR2 from the germline V gene are LGHDT and YNNKEL (reference sequence). This chain's CDR3 is CASSHNNYEQYF. In DNA, the CDR3 is TGTGCCAGCAGCCACAACAACTACGAGCAGTACTTC.

The chain has TRBV18 and TRBJ1-2; 9 nucleotides align to TRBD1. With 0 bases clipped from V and 6 bases from J, the junction kept 5 bases outside the gene matches. The CDR3 extends over 15 amino acids. Germline V gene data show CDR1 as KGHSH and CDR2 as LQKENI. CDR3 sequence (DNA): TGTGCCAGCTCACCACCTTTCCGGACAGGGGATGGCTACACCTTC. This gives the protein CASSPPFRTGDGYTF.

Note on this clone: Distinct nucleotide sequences in the sample also encode this CDR3. V and J are TRBV5-1 and TRBJ2-2; D unresolved. Germline CDR1 is SGHRS and CDR2 is YFSETQ. The CDR3 loop spans 15 amino acids. Trimming removed 0 bases at V and 0 bases at J, with 6 bases between. Here the CDR3 DNA reads TGCGCCAGCAGCTTGGCTTCGGCGAACACCGGGGAGCTGTTTTTT. This sequence encodes CASSLASANTGELFF. The entire variable domain, with the rest obtained from reference TRBV5-1 and TRBJ2-2, is as follows: KAGVTQTPRYLIKTRGQQVTLSCSPISGHRSVSWYQQTPGQGLQFLFEYFSETQRNKGNFPGRFSGRQFSNSRSEMNVSTLELGDSALYLCASSLASANTGELFFGEGSRLTVL.

The V and J genes are TRBV18 and TRBJ2-7; D ambiguous. Germline CDR1 reads KGHSH; CDR2 reads LQKENI. Trimming took 6 bases from V and 1 from J, leaving 7 bases between them. The CDR3 has 12 amino acids. The CDR3 region has the DNA TGTGCCAGCTCGCAGGCTTCCTACGAGCAGTACTTC. As protein: CASSQASYEQYF.

This clone is a singleton in its sample. The V and J genes are TRBV5-1 and TRBJ2-6, with D tentatively TRBD1 (6 bases). Trimming pared 2 bases from V and 0 bases from J, leaving 9 bases between. The CDR3 covers 16 residues. Germline loops: CDR1 SGHRS, CDR2 YFSETQ. This chain's CDR3 is CASSFRDNSGANVLTF. The CDR3 DNA is TGCGCCAGCAGCTTCCGGGACAACTCTGGGGCCAACGTCCTGACTTTC.

This clone was counted only a few times. This chain uses TRBV19 with TRBJ2-3; 7 nucleotides align to TRBD1. The CDR3 runs 14 residues. The V gene's germline CDR1 is LNHDA and CDR2 SQIVND (reference sequence). With 8 bases clipped from V and 5 bases from J, the junction kept 10 bases outside the gene matches. The CDR3 nucleotides read TGTGCCAGTTCCCCAGGGGGAAGGATAGATACGCAGTATTTT. As protein: CASSPGGRIDTQYF.

The V and J genes are TRBV19 and TRBJ2-3; TRBD2 matches 7 bases. The junction had 14 bases not matched to a gene; V was cut back by 10 bases and J by 4 bases. The CDR3 totals 15 residues. The germline CDR1 and CDR2 sequences are LNHDA and SQIVND (reference sequence). The CDR3 is CATLAGGGNSDTQYF. The CDR3 DNA sequence: TGTGCCACCCTTGCCGGGGGAGGGAACTCAGATACGCAGTATTTT.

This clone appeared a few times. This chain links TRBV18 with TRBJ1-5; 10 bases map to TRBD1. CDR3 length equals 15 residues. The ends lost 2 bases at V and 4 bases at J; junction bases unmatched: 2. The germline V gene encodes CDR1 KGHSH and CDR2 LQKENI. DNA for the CDR3: TGTGCCAGCTCACCAGGGACAGGGGCAAATCAGCCCCAGCATTTT. Protein: CASSPGTGANQPQHF.

This chain uses TRBV5-4 with TRBJ2-7; 8 positions match TRBD2. V lost 4 bases, J lost 2 bases, and 2 bases stayed unmatched. CDR1 SGHNT and CDR2 YYREEE come from the germline V gene (reference sequence). The CDR3 totals 13 residues. The chain's CDR3 is CASSRGLAYEQYF. CDR3 coding DNA: TGTGCCAGCAGCAGGGGACTAGCCTACGAGCAGTACTTC.

This clone was recorded once. V is TRBV13 and J is TRBJ2-7; 11 bases line up with TRBD2. This CDR3 contains 17 residues. Germline loops: CDR1 PRHDT, CDR2 FYEKMQ (reference sequence). V was clipped by 5 bases and J by 3 bases; unmatched bases: 12. In nucleotides, the CDR3 is TGTGCCAGCAGCCACCCCGGGACTAGCGGTCAAAGCTACGAGCAGTACTTC. Amino acids: CASSHPGTSGQSYEQYF.

The chain has TRBV3-1 (or the pseudogene TRBV3-2) and TRBJ2-5; D is uncertain. The V end lost 3 bases, the J end lost 1 base, and 9 bases lay between the germline ends. This CDR3 has 14 amino acids. Germline V gene sequence: CDR1 LGHDT, CDR2 YNNKEL (reference sequence). CDR3: CASSQGSLQETQYF. CDR3 nucleotide sequence: TGTGCCAGCAGCCAGGGCTCCCTCCAAGAGACCCAGTACTTC.

CDR3 sequence (DNA): TGTGCCACCAGTGACCCGGGAGGAGGTACTACAAATGAGCAGTTCTTC. This encodes CATSDPGGGTTNEQFF. This chain connects TRBV24-1 to TRBJ2-1; 7 bases fit TRBD2. Germline V gene data show CDR1 as KGHDR and CDR2 as SFDVKD. The CDR3 spans 16 residues. The ends lost 4 bases at V and 7 bases at J; junction bases unmatched: 12.

The chain couples TRBV5-5 to TRBJ1-5; TRBD1 agrees at 7 bases. Germline V gives CDR1 SGHKS, CDR2 YYEKEE (reference sequence). This CDR3 spans 14 amino acids. With 4 bases clipped from V and 5 bases from J, the junction kept 6 bases outside the gene matches. DNA of the CDR3: TGTGCCAGCAGCATACAGGGGATTCATCAGCCCCAGCATTTT. The encoded protein is CASSIQGIHQPQHF.

V usage is TRBV6-5 and J usage is TRBJ1-4; D is possibly TRBD1 (5 bases). Germline-derived CDR1 and CDR2 are MNHEY and SVGAGI. The CDR3 is 13 amino acids. Trimming removed 11 bases at V and 2 bases at J, with 12 bases between. CDR3 coding DNA: TGTGCCGCGGGACGTGGCACTAATGAAAAACTGTTTTTT. Its protein product is CAAGRGTNEKLFF.